The entry below describes one T cell receptor beta chain. TCRdb's copy holds only in-frame clones and misses some; the assay was immunoSEQ multiplex PCR. The profile shows roughly 83,000 clones, just over 85% of them singletons. The data are from a study of glioma-infiltrating T cells after dendritic cell vaccination. Only patients with spare fresh-frozen tumor and over two years of follow-up were included. Isocitrate dehydrogenase mutation was absent in all glioblastoma patients. J was trimmed by 4 bases and V by 3 bases; bases with no gene match: 4. The germline gives CDR1 SGHRS, CDR2 YFSETQ. This CDR3 contains 15 residues.

The genes are TRBV5-1 and TRBJ2-7; 13 bases map to TRBD2. This clonotype was obtained from a human donor with glioblastoma. Sequences were derived from blood, sampled before dendritic cell vaccination. CDR3 loop: CASSYTSGGAYEQYF. The CDR3 bases are TGCGCCAGCAGCTACACTAGCGGGGGGGCGTACGAGCAGTACTTC.